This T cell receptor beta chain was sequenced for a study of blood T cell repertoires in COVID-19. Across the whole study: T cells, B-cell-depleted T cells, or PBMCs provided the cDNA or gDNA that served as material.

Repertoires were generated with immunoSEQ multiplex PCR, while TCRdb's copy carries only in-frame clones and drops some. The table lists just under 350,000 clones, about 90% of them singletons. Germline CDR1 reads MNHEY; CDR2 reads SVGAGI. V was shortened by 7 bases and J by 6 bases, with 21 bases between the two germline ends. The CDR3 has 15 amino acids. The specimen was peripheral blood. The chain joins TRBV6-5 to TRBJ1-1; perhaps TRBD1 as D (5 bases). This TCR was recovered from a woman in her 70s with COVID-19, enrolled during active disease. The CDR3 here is CASIRTLAAVSEAFF. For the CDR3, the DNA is TGTGCCAGCATAAGGACACTGGCGGCGGTCTCTGAAGCTTTCTTT.